These T cell receptor beta chains were read from a single sample in a study of cytomegalovirus exposure and HLA in healthy donors. Here immunoSEQ multiplex PCR was the method, and the copy in TCRdb shows in-frame clones only, minus some. This sample has some 120,000 clones, with 79% found just once. Sequencing was carried out using PBMCs. These receptors all come from a man younger than 30 in good health and CMV-seronegative. Each CDR3 is given with its conserved first and last residue. Each record gives: CDR3 DNA, CDR3 protein, clone size, J gene, V gene, D gene. D genes are given only for firm matches. Rows may omit the clone size; those that give it use once, few, many or a size class.

cdr3_nt: TGTGCCAGCAGCTTAGGACAGCCGAACACTGAAGCTTTCTTT
cdr3_aa: CASSLGQPNTEAFF
clone_size: -
j_call: TRBJ1-1
v_call: TRBV7-6
d_call: -

cdr3_nt: TGCGCCAGCAGCCAAGGAGCGGGAGGTGGGGCAGATACGCAGTATTTT
cdr3_aa: CASSQGAGGGADTQYF
clone_size: few
j_call: TRBJ2-3
v_call: TRBV4-3
d_call: TRBD2

cdr3_nt: TGCGCCAGCAGCTCCCCTGGGGACTCGTATTTT
cdr3_aa: CASSSPGDSYF
clone_size: -
j_call: TRBJ2-3
v_call: TRBV5-1
d_call: -

cdr3_nt: TGTGCCAGCAGCGTAACTCAGGGGGCGCGTGGCTACACCTTC
cdr3_aa: CASSVTQGARGYTF
clone_size: -
j_call: TRBJ1-2
v_call: TRBV5-4
d_call: TRBD1

cdr3_nt: TGTGCCAGCAGCTTAAGGGGCGGGACAGGGGGCACTGAAGCTTTCTTT
cdr3_aa: CASSLRGGTGGTEAFF
clone_size: -
j_call: TRBJ1-1
v_call: TRBV7-3
d_call: TRBD1

cdr3_nt: TGCGCCAGTAGACCGGGACTAGCTGTATTTGGGGAGCTGTTTTTT
cdr3_aa: CASRPGLAVFGELFF
clone_size: -
j_call: TRBJ2-2
v_call: TRBV4-1
d_call: TRBD2

cdr3_nt: TGTGCCAGCAGTAGGGGACTAGCGGGAGCCCCCAACAATGAGCAGTTCTTC
cdr3_aa: CASSRGLAGAPNNEQFF
clone_size: once
j_call: TRBJ2-1
v_call: TRBV28
d_call: TRBD2

cdr3_nt: TGTGCCAGCAGCCCGTGGACTAGCGGGAGGGATCGACATTACAATGAGCAGTTCTTC
cdr3_aa: CASSPWTSGRDRHYNEQFF
clone_size: few
j_call: TRBJ2-1
v_call: TRBV5-6
d_call: TRBD2

cdr3_nt: TGTGCCAGCAGCTTGGGACCGGGGTGGCAGCCCCAGCATTTT
cdr3_aa: CASSLGPGWQPQHF
clone_size: many
j_call: TRBJ1-5
v_call: TRBV5-4
d_call: -

cdr3_nt: TGTGCCACCAGCGTCGGGACAGGGGACACCGGGGAGCTGTTTTTT
cdr3_aa: CATSVGTGDTGELFF
clone_size: -
j_call: TRBJ2-2
v_call: TRBV15
d_call: TRBD1

cdr3_nt: TGTGCCAGCAGATTAGCCACCGAGGGGGCTGGAAACACCATATATTTT
cdr3_aa: CASRLATEGAGNTIYF
clone_size: -
j_call: TRBJ1-3
v_call: TRBV28
d_call: -

cdr3_nt: TGTGCCAGTAGTATGACAGGTAGCACAGATACGCAGTATTTT
cdr3_aa: CASSMTGSTDTQYF
clone_size: -
j_call: TRBJ2-3
v_call: TRBV19
d_call: -

cdr3_nt: TGTGCCAGCAGTACTTACTACGAGCAGTACTTC
cdr3_aa: CASSTYYEQYF
clone_size: -
j_call: TRBJ2-7
v_call: TRBV2
d_call: -

cdr3_nt: TGTGCCAGCAGCCTCGACAGCTCTGGAAACACCATATATTTT
cdr3_aa: CASSLDSSGNTIYF
clone_size: -
j_call: TRBJ1-3
v_call: TRBV5-6
d_call: -

cdr3_nt: TGTGCCAGCAGTTCCGGGACAGGGGATATAGAGACCCAGTACTTC
cdr3_aa: CASSSGTGDIETQYF
clone_size: few
j_call: TRBJ2-5
v_call: TRBV5-8
d_call: TRBD1

cdr3_nt: TGTGCCAGCTACTTACGACAGGGGTATTATGAGCAGTTCTTC
cdr3_aa: CASYLRQGYYEQFF
clone_size: -
j_call: TRBJ2-1
v_call: TRBV6-5
d_call: TRBD1

cdr3_nt: TGTGCCAGCAGCTCCGGGACATCCTCTGGAAACACCATATATTTT
cdr3_aa: CASSSGTSSGNTIYF
clone_size: -
j_call: TRBJ1-3
v_call: TRBV6-6
d_call: -

cdr3_nt: TGTGCCAGCTCACCTTGGGACAGCGCTTTTGAAAAACTGTTTTTT
cdr3_aa: CASSPWDSAFEKLFF
clone_size: -
j_call: TRBJ1-4
v_call: TRBV18
d_call: TRBD1

cdr3_nt: TGCGCCAGCAGCCAAGGTGGGTGGCGGGAGGACCCTTACGAGCAGTACTTC
cdr3_aa: CASSQGGWREDPYEQYF
clone_size: -
j_call: TRBJ2-7
v_call: TRBV4-3
d_call: TRBD2

cdr3_nt: TGTGCCAGCAGCTTGGCCGGGATTTACACTGAAGCTTTCTTT
cdr3_aa: CASSLAGIYTEAFF
clone_size: -
j_call: TRBJ1-1
v_call: TRBV5-4
d_call: -

cdr3_nt: TGTGCCAGCAGCGTAGATACAGGATTGGACACTGAAGCTTTCTTT
cdr3_aa: CASSVDTGLDTEAFF
clone_size: -
j_call: TRBJ1-1
v_call: TRBV9
d_call: -

cdr3_nt: TGTGCTAGTGGTCAAGCCCCGGGACAGGGAGAAGATGGCTACACCTTC
cdr3_aa: CASGQAPGQGEDGYTF
clone_size: -
j_call: TRBJ1-2
v_call: TRBV12-5
d_call: TRBD1

cdr3_nt: TGTGCCAGCAGCCTAGGGGACAGGCAGAATGAAAAACTGTTTTTT
cdr3_aa: CASSLGDRQNEKLFF
clone_size: -
j_call: TRBJ1-4
v_call: TRBV6-5
d_call: TRBD1

cdr3_nt: TGTGCCAGCCAAAGGACAGGGAACAATGAGCAGTTCTTC
cdr3_aa: CASQRTGNNEQFF
clone_size: few
j_call: TRBJ2-1
v_call: TRBV5-4
d_call: TRBD1

cdr3_nt: TGTGCCAGCAGCACCCAGGGGCCTAGCGGGAGAACAGACAATGAGCAGTTCTTC
cdr3_aa: CASSTQGPSGRTDNEQFF
clone_size: once
j_call: TRBJ2-1
v_call: TRBV11-2
d_call: TRBD2

cdr3_nt: TGTGCCAGCAGCTTGGTCGCGGGACAGTTCTTC
cdr3_aa: CASSLVAGQFF
clone_size: -
j_call: TRBJ2-1
v_call: TRBV5-5
d_call: -

cdr3_nt: TGCGCCAGCAGCCAAGATAGTTCAATCGGTTCACCCCTCCACTTT
cdr3_aa: CASSQDSSIGSPLHF
clone_size: -
j_call: TRBJ1-6
v_call: TRBV5-4
d_call: -

cdr3_nt: TGTGCCAGCAGTCGAACCGCCGGGACTAGATACACCGGGGAGCTGTTTTTT
cdr3_aa: CASSRTAGTRYTGELFF
clone_size: -
j_call: TRBJ2-2
v_call: TRBV7-2
d_call: TRBD2

cdr3_nt: TGTGCCAGTAGTCCCCGGGACAGGGACTATGGCTACACCTTC
cdr3_aa: CASSPRDRDYGYTF
clone_size: -
j_call: TRBJ1-2
v_call: TRBV19
d_call: TRBD1

cdr3_nt: TGTGCCAGCAGGACTAGCGGGGGCTACAATGAGCAGTTCTTC
cdr3_aa: CASRTSGGYNEQFF
clone_size: -
j_call: TRBJ2-1
v_call: TRBV2
d_call: TRBD2

cdr3_nt: TGCGCCAGCAGCCAGTTTATGCCCTCCCAGAGCAATCAGCCCCAGCATTTT
cdr3_aa: CASSQFMPSQSNQPQHF
clone_size: -
j_call: TRBJ1-5
v_call: TRBV4-1
d_call: -

cdr3_nt: TGTGCCAGCAGTTACGGGGGCGCGGAGACCCAGTACTTC
cdr3_aa: CASSYGGAETQYF
clone_size: once
j_call: TRBJ2-5
v_call: TRBV6-5
d_call: -

cdr3_nt: TGTGCCAGCAGTTACTCTGAGACAGAGTATGGCTACACCTTC
cdr3_aa: CASSYSETEYGYTF
clone_size: -
j_call: TRBJ1-2
v_call: TRBV6-5
d_call: -

cdr3_nt: TGTGCCAGCAGCTCTAGGGTAGCGGGAGGAGTCACCGGGGAGCTGTTTTTT
cdr3_aa: CASSSRVAGGVTGELFF
clone_size: -
j_call: TRBJ2-2
v_call: TRBV11-3
d_call: TRBD2

cdr3_nt: TGCGCCAGCAGCCAAGAAATTGCGGCTAGCACAGATACGCAGTATTTT
cdr3_aa: CASSQEIAASTDTQYF
clone_size: -
j_call: TRBJ2-3
v_call: TRBV4-3
d_call: -

cdr3_nt: TGTGCCTGGGACCCCGGACAGGGGGCCGGGACTGAAGCTTTCTTT
cdr3_aa: CAWDPGQGAGTEAFF
clone_size: -
j_call: TRBJ1-1
v_call: TRBV30
d_call: TRBD1

cdr3_nt: TGTGCCAGCAGCACCTGGACTAGCGGGGAAGAGACCCAGTACTTC
cdr3_aa: CASSTWTSGEETQYF
clone_size: few
j_call: TRBJ2-5
v_call: TRBV13
d_call: TRBD2

cdr3_nt: TGTGCCACCCGCCCCCCCGGGACTGAGGAAGATACGCAGTATTTT
cdr3_aa: CATRPPGTEEDTQYF
clone_size: -
j_call: TRBJ2-3
v_call: TRBV6-6
d_call: -

cdr3_nt: TGTGCCACCAGCAGAAAAGACAGGGGGATGGGGGATACGCAGTATTTT
cdr3_aa: CATSRKDRGMGDTQYF
clone_size: -
j_call: TRBJ2-3
v_call: TRBV15
d_call: TRBD1

cdr3_nt: TGTGCTAGTGGTTTCCTAGAGAGGGTATTAGAAGCTTTCTTT
cdr3_aa: CASGFLERVLEAFF
clone_size: -
j_call: TRBJ1-1
v_call: TRBV12-5
d_call: -